The 10 T cell receptor beta chains below were found in one sample sequenced in a study of blood T cell repertoires in COVID-19. The assay was immunoSEQ multiplex PCR, and TCRdb's table has in-frame clones only and misses some. The table records under 75,000 clones, roughly 76% of them present only once. Sample: peripheral blood. The receptors come from a woman of 80 years or more with acute or convalescent COVID-19.

The V gene is TRBV12-5, the J gene TRBJ2-3, with D possibly being TRBD1 (5 bases). Germline CDR1 is LGHNT and CDR2 is FRNRAP. The CDR3 runs to 15 residues. V lost 6 bases to trimming and J lost 1 base, with 14 bases between them. The DNA of the CDR3 is TGTGCTAGTGGAAAGGGGCTAGGTGGCACAGATACGCAGTATTTT. This translates into CASGKGLGGTDTQYF.

The chain carries TRBV19 and TRBJ1-2, with D perhaps matching TRBD1 (5 bases). The CDR3 is 15 amino acids. V lost 3 bases and J 4 bases, leaving 15 bases between the germline ends. In germline, CDR1 is LNHDA, CDR2 SQIVND (reference sequence). The CDR3 nucleotides are TGTGCCAGTAGTATTGGCAGGGCGAGTGGCTATGGCTACACCTTC. This encodes CASSIGRASGYGYTF.

The chain has TRBV6-2 or TRBV6-3 and TRBJ1-2; unclear D gene. Germline V lookup: CDR1 MNHEY, CDR2 SVGEGT. Trimming left V 4 bases short and J 3 bases short, with 9 bases between. CDR3 size: 13 residues. The chain's CDR3 is CASSSQVHYGYTF. CDR3 coding DNA: TGTGCCAGCAGTTCGCAGGTGCACTATGGCTACACCTTC.

This chain uses TRBV6-2 or TRBV6-3 with TRBJ1-6; D is unresolved. The CDR3 consists of 12 residues. Trimming stripped 5 bases from V and 9 bases from J, with 8 bases between. Germline-derived CDR1 and CDR2 are MNHEY and SVGEGT. DNA for the CDR3: TGTGCCAGCAGTCTCGCGCTTTCACCCCTCCACTTT. It yields the protein CASSLALSPLHF.

V usage is TRBV7-2 and J usage is TRBJ1-2, with D hard to call. The CDR3 contains 13 residues. Germline V gives CDR1 SGHTA, CDR2 FQGNSA. V was pared by 4 bases and J by 8 bases, with 14 bases between. The CDR3 DNA follows: TGTGCCAGCAGCTCCACCCCACGGTACGGCTACACCTTC. Encoded protein: CASSSTPRYGYTF.

V is TRBV20-1 and J is TRBJ1-2, with D uncertain. Deletions cut 8 bases from V and 4 bases from J, with 11 bases between. Germline V gene sequence: CDR1 DFQATT, CDR2 SNEGSKA (reference sequence). The CDR3 has 11 amino acids. CDR3 loop: CSPRGSYGYTF. CDR3 nucleotide sequence: TGCAGTCCCCGTGGGAGCTATGGCTACACCTTC.

The chain joins TRBV7-2 to TRBJ1-3, with 7 nucleotides matching TRBD1. The CDR3 runs 15 residues. Looked up from germline, CDR1 is SGHTA and CDR2 is FQGNSA. The V segment lost 1 base and the J segment 4 bases; nucleotides outside the gene matches: 4. The CDR3 DNA sequence: TGTGCCAGCAGCTTAGTGGCGACAGGGGGAAACACCATATATTTT. The encoded protein is CASSLVATGGNTIYF.

V gene TRBV5-8 combines with J gene TRBJ2-7; 12 nucleotides align to TRBD2. The CDR3 runs to 15 residues. The V gene end was trimmed by 4 bases and the J gene end by 7 bases; junction bases not matched to a gene: 9. Germline V CDR1 and CDR2: SGHTS, YDEGEE. The CDR3 protein is CASSLGLAGTGEQYF. The DNA for the CDR3 is TGTGCCAGCAGCCTTGGACTAGCGGGAACTGGTGAGCAGTACTTC.

The V call is TRBV7-2, the J call TRBJ2-7, with D maybe TRBD2 (5 bases). Trimming removed 1 base from V and 3 bases from J, with 7 bases in between. Looked up from germline, CDR1 is SGHTA and CDR2 is FQGNSA. The CDR3 totals 13 residues. The CDR3 sequence is CASSLGRIYEQYF. In DNA, the CDR3 is TGTGCCAGCAGCTTAGGGAGGATCTACGAGCAGTACTTC. The whole variable domain, remainder taken from reference TRBV7-2 and TRBJ2-7, is GAGVSQSPSNKVTEKGKDVELRCDPISGHTALYWYRQSLGQGLEFLIYFQGNSAPDKSGLPSDRFSAERTGGSVSTLTIQRTQQEDSAVYLCASSLGRIYEQYFGPGTRLTVT.

This sequence joins TRBV10-3 and TRBJ2-7; the match to TRBD1 covers 9 bases. The V and J ends lost 8 bases and 3 bases, in that order; junction bases with no gene match: 8. Germline values: CDR1 ENHRY, CDR2 SYGVKD. The CDR3 is 14 residues long. CDR3 sequence reads: CAISTGTGYYEQYF. The CDR3 DNA reads as TGTGCCATCTCCACCGGGACAGGGTACTACGAGCAGTACTTC.